Listed here are 29 T cell receptor beta chains from one sample, sequenced in a study of response to subunit inactivated influenza vaccine. TCRdb processed the RT-PCR reads anew with MiXCR; each CDR3 protein has one entry. This table has approximately 530,000 distinct CDR3 sequences, under 8.5% appearing once. This sample comprised PBMCs from blood, obtained 23 months after vaccination. These receptors all stem from a man in his fifties or sixties who received an inactivated influenza vaccine.

The table lists this clonotype with a few counts. This chain links TRBV4-3 with TRBJ1-2, with D tentatively TRBD1 (6 bases). The CDR3 sequence is 15 residues long. From germline, CDR1 is LGHNA and CDR2 YSLEER. V lost 0 bases and J 4 bases, leaving 12 bases between the germline ends. DNA of the CDR3: TGCGCCAGCAGCCAAGATCTGGGACACCTCTATGGCTACACCTTC. Its protein is CASSQDLGHLYGYTF.

The chain has TRBV10-3 and TRBJ2-5, with D possibly matching TRBD2 (6 bases). Germline V gene data show CDR1 as ENHRY and CDR2 as SYGVKD. This CDR3 comprises 12 residues. V was trimmed by 10 bases and J by 4 bases, leaving 13 bases between them. This chain's CDR3 is CATEEGGETQYF. The CDR3 DNA sequence: TGTGCCACCGAGGAGGGCGGAGAGACCCAGTACTTC.

In its sample, this clonotype was seen a few times. The chain links TRBV7-2 to TRBJ2-3; no definite D call. V lost 5 bases and J lost 6, with 9 bases in between. Germline CDR1 is SGHTA and CDR2 is FQGNSA. This CDR3 region has 12 residues. CDR3 in DNA: TGTGCCAGCAGCGTTGCTTTTGATACGCAGTATTTT. Its protein is CASSVAFDTQYF.

This chain joins TRBV25-1 and TRBJ2-7, with D possibly being TRBD1 (5 bases). Trimming took off 4 bases at V and 0 bases at J, with 13 bases between the two ends. This CDR3 has 15 residues. From germline, CDR1 is MGHDK and CDR2 SYGVNS. CDR3 amino acids: CASSGRGRASYEQYF. The CDR3 bases are TGTGCCAGCAGTGGTAGGGGCAGGGCCTCCTACGAGCAGTACTTC.

The sample holds many counts of this clonotype. V gene TRBV4-3 combines with J gene TRBJ2-1, with 10 bases matching TRBD2. Trimming took 0 bases from V and 6 from J; bases not matched to a gene: 5. Germline V CDR1 and CDR2: LGHNA, YSLEER. The CDR3 extends over 16 amino acids. The CDR3 bases are TGCGCCAGCAGCCAAGATTGGAGCGGGGGGGCCAATGAGCAGTTCTTC. It yields the protein CASSQDWSGGANEQFF.

This clonotype was detected only a few times. The genes are TRBV7-6 and TRBJ2-2; tentatively, D is TRBD1 (5 bases). The V end lost 0 bases, the J end lost 0 bases, and 8 bases lay between the germline ends. Looked up from germline, CDR1 is SGHVS and CDR2 is FNYEAQ. CDR3 length: 16 amino acids. Written as DNA, the CDR3 is TGTGCCAGCAGCTTAGCGTGGGGCCCGAACACCGGGGAGCTGTTTTTT. Residues: CASSLAWGPNTGELFF.

The rearrangement uses TRBV6-5 and TRBJ2-5; TRBD1 agrees at 8 bases. After removal of 0 bases from V and 8 bases from J, the junction contained 17 bases not matched to a gene. The CDR3 has 18 amino acids. Looked up from germline, CDR1 is MNHEY and CDR2 is SVGAGI. DNA for the CDR3: TGTGCCAGCAGTTACTCAGGACAGGGTTTGGCTTCCAGGGATACCCAGTACTTC. Encoded protein: CASSYSGQGLASRDTQYF.

Many counts were recorded for this clonotype. The V gene is TRBV7-9, the J gene TRBJ1-1; D uncertain. Germline V gene data show CDR1 as SEHNR and CDR2 as FQNEAQ (reference sequence). The CDR3 has 14 amino acids. Trimming left V 7 bases short and J 10 bases short, with 22 bases between. CDR3 nucleotides: TGTGCCAGCAACCCCCTTGTTGGAGAAGCTGGAGCTTTCTTT. It translates to CASNPLVGEAGAFF.

Many counts were recorded for this clonotype. The rearrangement uses TRBV29-1 and TRBJ2-7, with D uncertain. This CDR3 region has 12 residues. V was trimmed by 3 bases and J by 2 bases, leaving 8 bases between them. CDR1 and CDR2 from the germline V gene are SQVTM and ANQGSEA. The CDR3 DNA reads as TGCAGCGTTGAGGTCAATACCTACGAGCAGTACTTC. Translating gives CSVEVNTYEQYF.

Ten or more counts support this clonotype. The chain is built from TRBV20-1 and TRBJ1-3, with 7 bases aligning to TRBD1. The J segment lost 2 bases and the V segment lost 2 bases, leaving 9 bases of the junction unmatched. The CDR3 sequence is 16 residues long. In germline, CDR1 is DFQATT, CDR2 SNEGSKA (reference sequence). CDR3 amino acids: CSARNHDRAAGNTIYF. CDR3 nucleotides: TGCAGTGCTAGAAACCACGACAGGGCGGCTGGAAACACCATATATTTT.

This clonotype was seen ten or more times. V gene TRBV4-2 combines with J gene TRBJ2-7; D not certain. In germline, CDR1 is LGHNA, CDR2 YNFKEQ. The CDR3 spans 14 residues. V lost 2 bases and J lost 3, with 11 bases in between. The CDR3 nucleotides read TGTGCCAGCAGCCAATCCGGAATCGACTACGAGCAGTACTTC. Its protein is CASSQSGIDYEQYF.

This clonotype was seen a few times. The chain has TRBV19 and TRBJ1-5; the D is unclear. Germline V lookup: CDR1 LNHDA, CDR2 SQIVND (reference sequence). The CDR3 runs 16 residues. The V end lost 8 bases, the J end lost 0 bases, and 17 bases lay between the germline ends. The CDR3 DNA reads TGTGCCAGTGTCAAGGACGCTACAGATAGCAATCAGCCCCAGCATTTT. Protein product: CASVKDATDSNQPQHF.

V is TRBV10-3 and J is TRBJ2-3, with 7 bases fitting TRBD1. Germline-derived CDR1 and CDR2 are ENHRY and SYGVKD. The CDR3 contains 14 residues. V shed 10 bases, J shed 7 bases, and the junction held 14 bases outside the gene matches. The CDR3, as DNA: TGTGCCACCGGGCAGGGGGAAAAGGAGAATACGCAGTATTTT. Its translation is CATGQGEKENTQYF.

The J gene is TRBJ2-3, the V gene TRBV7-2; the D gene is possibly TRBD1 (6 bases). Trimming removed 5 bases at V and 0 bases at J, with 24 bases between. The CDR3 loop spans 19 amino acids. The germline V gene encodes CDR1 SGHTA and CDR2 FQGNSA. The CDR3 loop is CASSLTRQAILSSTDTQYF. CDR3 in DNA: TGTGCCAGCAGCCTAACGAGACAGGCCATACTTTCTAGCACAGATACGCAGTATTTT.

This clonotype has ten or more counts. V usage is TRBV7-9 and J usage is TRBJ2-7, with a possible D match to TRBD1 (5 bases). Trimming removed 0 bases from V and 6 bases from J, with 18 bases in between. In germline, CDR1 is SEHNR, CDR2 FQNEAQ (reference sequence). The CDR3 sequence is 16 residues long. The CDR3 DNA follows: TGTGCCAGCAGCTTAGCGTTTAACAGTGACAGTAGCGAGCAGTACTTC. Encoded protein: CASSLAFNSDSSEQYF.

This clonotype occurred many times. The V gene is TRBV29-1, the J gene TRBJ2-1; D is possibly TRBD1 (5 bases). Between the trimmed V and J ends, which lost 3 bases and 6 bases, there was a span of 9 bases. Germline CDR1 reads SQVTM; CDR2 reads ANQGSEA. This CDR3 comprises 12 residues. CDR3 sequence reads: CSVDRVRNEQFF. The CDR3 coding sequence is TGCAGCGTTGACAGGGTTCGCAATGAGCAGTTCTTC.

This sequence joins TRBV12-3 or TRBV12-4 and TRBJ2-2, with D possibly TRBD1 on 6 matching bases. V lost 6 bases, J lost 0 bases, and 11 bases lay in between. This CDR3 comprises 15 residues. The CDR3 reads CASSFTGPNTGELFF. In DNA, the CDR3 is TGTGCCAGCAGCTTTACAGGGCCGAACACCGGGGAGCTGTTTTTT.

The V call is TRBV5-6, the J call TRBJ1-5; 7 bases line up with TRBD1. V was clipped by 6 bases and J by 3 bases; unmatched bases: 6. CDR1 and CDR2 from the germline V gene are SGHDT and YYEEEE. The CDR3 runs to 14 residues. For the CDR3, the DNA is TGTGCCAGCACCAACAGGGGTTCCAATCAGCCCCAGCATTTT. Its protein product is CASTNRGSNQPQHF.

In this sample, this clonotype turned up a few times. The chain combines TRBV4-3 with TRBJ2-2, with 8 bases aligning to TRBD2. J was trimmed by 6 bases and V by 6 bases; bases with no gene match: 9. The CDR3 consists of 15 residues. Looked up from germline, CDR1 is LGHNA and CDR2 is YSLEER. The CDR3 reads CASRRGLAVPGELFF. The DNA for the CDR3 is TGCGCCAGCAGACGCGGACTAGCTGTTCCCGGGGAGCTGTTTTTT.

In this sample, this clonotype turned up a few times. V is TRBV12-3 or TRBV12-4 and J is TRBJ2-3; D not resolved. CDR3 length: 14 residues. V was clipped by 7 bases and J by 2 bases, with 13 bases between them. In nucleotides, the CDR3 is TGTGCCAGCAATATCCCTTCGATCACAGATACGCAGTATTTT. Translated, it gives CASNIPSITDTQYF.

The chain joins TRBV5-1 to TRBJ2-3; TRBD1 matches at 9 bases. V dropped 2 bases and J dropped 4; count of bases not matched to a gene: 5. The CDR3 is 15 amino acids. Germline V CDR1 and CDR2: SGHRS, YFSETQ. This CDR3 reads CASSLQGARPDTQYF. CDR3 DNA: TGCGCCAGCAGCTTACAGGGGGCGCGTCCAGATACGCAGTATTTT. Filled out from reference TRBV5-1 and TRBJ2-3, the complete variable domain reads KAGVTQTPRYLIKTRGQQVTLSCSPISGHRSVSWYQQTPGQGLQFLFEYFSETQRNKGNFPGRFSGRQFSNSRSEMNVSTLELGDSALYLCASSLQGARPDTQYFGPGTRLTVL.

This clonotype was seen a few times. The chain has TRBV12-3 or TRBV12-4 and TRBJ2-5, with TRBD2 matching 7 bases. The CDR3 is 15 amino acids. V lost 8 bases and J lost 1; bases outside the gene matches: 10. CDR3 DNA sequence: TGTGCCAGCGCCCTGGAACTAGCGTCCCAAGAGACCCAGTACTTC. Its protein product is CASALELASQETQYF.

This clonotype was recorded a few times. The chain carries TRBV2 and TRBJ1-4; TRBD1 might be the D (5 bases). Germline loops: CDR1 SNHLY, CDR2 FYNNEI. The CDR3 totals 15 residues. V dropped 7 bases and J dropped 3 bases, with 15 bases sitting between them. The CDR3 DNA reads TGTGCCAGCAAGGAAAGTCGGGGGGCTAATGAAAAACTGTTTTTT. Encoded protein: CASKESRGANEKLFF.

This clonotype was observed a handful of times. The chain recombines TRBV12-3 or TRBV12-4 with TRBJ1-1, with 9 bases identical to TRBD1. With 6 bases clipped from V and 1 base from J, the junction kept 9 bases outside the gene matches. This CDR3 contains 16 residues. The DNA of the CDR3 is TGTGCCAGCAGAGCCGGGACAGGGCCCAAGAACACTGAAGCTTTCTTT. Its translation: CASRAGTGPKNTEAFF.

This clonotype was counted only a few times. CDR3 residues: CASSVGTGVMNTGELFF. The CDR3 region has the DNA TGTGCCAGCAGTGTCGGGACAGGGGTGATGAACACCGGGGAGCTGTTTTTT. The chain uses TRBV2 and TRBJ2-2, with 10 nucleotides matching TRBD1. V was pared by 4 bases and J by 1 base, with 6 bases of the junction left unmatched. The germline CDR1 and CDR2 sequences are SNHLY and FYNNEI. The CDR3 extends over 17 amino acids.

This clonotype was counted at least ten times. The chain employs TRBV11-2 and TRBJ2-5, with D perhaps matching TRBD1 or TRBD2 (5 bases each). The CDR3 consists of 16 residues. CDR1 is SGHAT, CDR2 FQNNGV, per germline. The V end lost 4 bases, the J end lost 5 bases, and 20 bases lay between the germline ends. Here the CDR3 DNA reads TGTGCCAGCAGCTCTTTCTGGGTGCTCAGGGAGGAGACCCAGTACTTC. Translation gives CASSSFWVLREETQYF.

The chain recombines TRBV27 with TRBJ2-1, with a weak D call TRBD2 (5 bases). V was shortened by 7 bases and J by 5 bases, with 12 bases between the two germline ends. CDR3 length: 13 amino acids. From germline, CDR1 is MNHEY and CDR2 SMNVEV (reference sequence). The CDR3 protein is CASTGRGNNEQFF. CDR3 DNA: TGTGCCAGCACAGGTCGGGGAAACAATGAGCAGTTCTTC.

This clonotype was seen more than once but under ten times. The rearrangement uses TRBV25-1 and TRBJ2-7, with D hard to call. Trimming cost V 3 bases and J 4 bases, with 7 bases left between them. In germline, CDR1 is MGHDK, CDR2 SYGVNS. The CDR3 totals 12 residues. CDR3 sequence: CASSDRMYEQYF. For the CDR3, the DNA is TGTGCCAGCAGTGACAGAATGTACGAGCAGTACTTC.

The chain is built from TRBV7-2 and TRBJ2-2, with 12 bases lining up with TRBD2. The trim removed 5 bases at V and 6 bases at J, leaving 4 bases unmatched. Germline lookup yields CDR1 SGHTA and CDR2 FQGNSA. The CDR3 runs to 15 residues. The CDR3 region has the DNA TGTGCCAGCAGCCCCCGACTAGCGGGAGCCGGGGAGCTGTTTTTT. Its protein product is CASSPRLAGAGELFF.